The sequence of this TCR beta chain was determined in a study of blood T cell repertoires in COVID-19. Study information: The analysed material was cDNA or gDNA that came from T cells, B-cell-depleted T cells, or PBMCs.

In the original processing: Researchers report that nucleated cell counts were estimated from reference gene primer amplification. The method was immunoSEQ multiplex PCR; TCRdb's version includes in-frame clones alone and lacks a portion of them. D and trimming were read from the DNA, whereas the V and J calls and clone size are those reported in that table. The data hold more than 200,000 clones, with about 87% observed a single time. The J segment lost 10 bases and the V segment lost 7 bases, leaving 5 bases of the junction unmatched. The CDR3 spans 13 residues. Germline V gives CDR1 KGHSH, CDR2 LQKENI.

The J gene is TRBJ1-6, the V gene TRBV18; 9 nucleotides agree with TRBD1. Sample: peripheral blood. This sequence was found in a man aged 65 to 79 with acute or convalescent COVID-19. The CDR3 region has the DNA TGTGCCAGCTACCAGGACAGGGGATCACCCCTCCACTTT. Its protein is CASYQDRGSPLHF.